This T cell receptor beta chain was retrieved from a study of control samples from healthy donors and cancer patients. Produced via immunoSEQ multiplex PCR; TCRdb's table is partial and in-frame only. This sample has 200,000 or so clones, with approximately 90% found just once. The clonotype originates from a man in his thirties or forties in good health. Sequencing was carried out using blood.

DNA for the CDR3: TGTGCCAGCTTTGAACAGGGGGCTCGTCAGCCCCAGCATTTT. As protein: CASFEQGARQPQHF. V and J are TRBV6-5 and TRBJ1-5, with TRBD1 matching 9 bases. The V gene's germline CDR1 is MNHEY and CDR2 SVGAGI. Trimming took 8 bases from V and 6 from J; bases not matched to a gene: 8. This CDR3 spans 14 amino acids.